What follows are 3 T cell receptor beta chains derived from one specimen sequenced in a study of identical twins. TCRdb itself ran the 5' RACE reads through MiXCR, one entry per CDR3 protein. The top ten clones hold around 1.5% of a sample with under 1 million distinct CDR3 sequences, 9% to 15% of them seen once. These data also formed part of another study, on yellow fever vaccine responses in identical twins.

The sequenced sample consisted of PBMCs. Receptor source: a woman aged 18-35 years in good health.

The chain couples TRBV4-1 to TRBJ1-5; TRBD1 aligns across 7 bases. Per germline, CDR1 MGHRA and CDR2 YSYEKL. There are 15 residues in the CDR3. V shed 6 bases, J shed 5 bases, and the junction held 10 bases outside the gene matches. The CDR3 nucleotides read TGCGCCAGCAGGCCTAGACAGGGCGGGGATCAGCCCCAGCATTTT. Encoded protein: CASRPRQGGDQPQHF.

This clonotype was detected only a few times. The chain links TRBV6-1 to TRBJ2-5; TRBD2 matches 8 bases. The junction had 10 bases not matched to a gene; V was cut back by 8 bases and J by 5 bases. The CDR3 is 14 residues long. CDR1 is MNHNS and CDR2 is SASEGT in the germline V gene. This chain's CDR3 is CASSLWRGDETQYF. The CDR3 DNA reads TGTGCCAGCTCCCTATGGCGGGGGGACGAGACCCAGTACTTC.

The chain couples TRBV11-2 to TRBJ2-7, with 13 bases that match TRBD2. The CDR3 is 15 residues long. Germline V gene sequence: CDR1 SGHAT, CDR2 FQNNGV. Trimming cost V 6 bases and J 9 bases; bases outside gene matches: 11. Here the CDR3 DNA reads TGTGCCAGCAGGACTAGCGGGGGGTCCCCAGAGCGGCAGTACGTC. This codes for CASRTSGGSPERQYV.